A selection of T cell receptor beta chains follows, all from one sample in a study of CD8 T cells in Susac syndrome. TCRdb itself ran the immunoSEQ multiplex PCR reads through MiXCR, one entry per CDR3 protein. Of around 170,000 distinct CDR3 sequences in the sample, roughly 96% were seen once. The sample was CD8+ T cells from PBMCs. The source of these receptors is a human donor with multiple sclerosis. CDR3s include the opening cysteine and the closing phenylalanine or tryptophan. The D gene is left open where the match is weak. Clone size appears in some rows only: once, few, many, or a class for an expanded clone.

d_call	v_call	clone_size	j_call	cdr3_nt	cdr3_aa
TRBD2	TRBV13	once	TRBJ2-5	TGTGCCAGCACCGCCACCCTAGCGGGCGAAACGGAGACCCAGTACTTC	CASTATLAGETETQYF
.	TRBV25-1	.	TRBJ2-7	TGTGCCAGCCGTTCAACCGAGGGACCGGCCGAGCAGTACTTC	CASRSTEGPAEQYF
.	TRBV6-6	.	TRBJ2-7	TGTGCCAGCAGTTACTTGAGGGTCTACGAGCAGTACTTC	CASSYLRVYEQYF
TRBD2	TRBV9	.	TRBJ2-5	TGTGCCAGCAGCCCGCACCCCTCCTCGGGACTACAAGAGACCCAGTACTTC	CASSPHPSSGLQETQYF
.	TRBV29-1	.	TRBJ2-3	TGCAGCGTCCACGGTGGGACAGATACGCAGTATTTT	CSVHGGTDTQYF
.	TRBV24-1	.	TRBJ2-3	TGTGCCACCAGTGATCCGCAGAGAGATACGCAGTATTTT	CATSDPQRDTQYF
.	TRBV14	once	TRBJ2-3	TGTGCCAGCAGCCGGATTAGTCCCCCCCAAGATACGCAGTATTTT	CASSRISPPQDTQYF
.	TRBV11-2	.	TRBJ1-5	TGTGCCAGCAGCTCCGGGACTCTGGATCAGCCCCAGCATTTT	CASSSGTLDQPQHF
.	TRBV28	.	TRBJ1-5	TGTGCCAGCCGTTGGGGGGTTGGCAATCAGCCCCAGCATTTT	CASRWGVGNQPQHF
.	TRBV7-9	.	TRBJ2-3	TGTGCCAGCAAGGACAGAGCGGACACAGATACGCAGTATTTT	CASKDRADTDTQYF
TRBD1	TRBV13	.	TRBJ1-4	TGTGCCAGCAGCCCCGATGGGACAGGAAGAAACGATGAAAAACTGTTTTTT	CASSPDGTGRNDEKLFF
.	TRBV3-1	.	TRBJ2-1	TGTGCCAGCAGCCAAGATAAAGGGGGGGGCTCCTACAATGAGCAGTTCTTC	CASSQDKGGGSYNEQFF
TRBD2	TRBV5-6	few	TRBJ2-1	TGTGCCAGCAGCCATAGAGCGGGAGAGGCTGAGCAGTTCTTC	CASSHRAGEAEQFF
TRBD2	TRBV7-9	.	TRBJ2-1	TGTGCCAGCAGGGCAACTAGCGGGGTGATAAATGAGCAGTTCTTC	CASRATSGVINEQFF
TRBD1	TRBV25-1	.	TRBJ2-1	TGTGCCAGCAGTGAGACAGGGTACAATGAGCAGTTCTTC	CASSETGYNEQFF
TRBD1	TRBV29-1	.	TRBJ2-5	TGCAGCGTTGAATTTCGACAGGGTGGGGAGACCCAGTACTTC	CSVEFRQGGETQYF
TRBD1	TRBV19	.	TRBJ2-5	TGTGCCAGTAGTGCTGACAGGGAAGAGACCCAGTACTTC	CASSADREETQYF
.	TRBV30	.	TRBJ2-4	TGTGCCTGGAGTTCCCGCCCGGGGACAGCCAAAAACATTCAGTACTTC	CAWSSRPGTAKNIQYF
.	TRBV29-1	.	TRBJ2-5	TGCAGCGTTTTGACCGTACAAGAGACCCAGTACTTC	CSVLTVQETQYF
.	TRBV20-1	.	TRBJ1-4	TGCAGTGCTAGAGAAAAGGGGCGGTCTAATGAAAAACTGTTTTTT	CSAREKGRSNEKLFF
.	TRBV28	.	TRBJ2-7	TGTGCCAGCAGCCGCGGAGACGGCTACGAGCAGTACTTC	CASSRGDGYEQYF
.	TRBV15	.	TRBJ1-6	TGTGCCACCGGACCGACAGGTGATAATTCACCCCTCCACTTT	CATGPTGDNSPLHF
TRBD2	TRBV11-2	.	TRBJ2-5	TGTGCCAGCAGCTTGTGGCGGGGGGGCCAAGAGACCCAGTACTTC	CASSLWRGGQETQYF
.	TRBV27	.	TRBJ1-1	TGTGCCAGCAGTTCCAGGGACGGAAACACTGAAGCTTTCTTT	CASSSRDGNTEAFF
.	TRBV4-1	.	TRBJ1-5	TGCGCCAGCAGCCTACAGGATAGCAATCAGCCCCAGCATTTT	CASSLQDSNQPQHF
.	TRBV28	.	TRBJ2-7	TGTGCCAGCAGTTTGCAGGGGTGGTACGAGCAGTACTTC	CASSLQGWYEQYF
.	TRBV29-1	.	TRBJ1-4	TGCAGCTTCACAGATCATAATGAAAAACTGTTTTTT	CSFTDHNEKLFF
TRBD1	TRBV20-1	.	TRBJ1-1	TGCAGTGCTAGAGGGTACCGGGACAGGGGACTCATGAACACTGAAGCTTTCTTT	CSARGYRDRGLMNTEAFF
.	TRBV7-2	once	TRBJ2-5	TGTGCCAGCAGCTTAGATCCCTCCTCCCAAGAGACCCAGTACTTC	CASSLDPSSQETQYF
TRBD1	TRBV2	.	TRBJ2-1	TGTGCCTCGAAATGGACAGGCAATGAGCAGTTCTTC	CASKWTGNEQFF
.	TRBV25-1	.	TRBJ2-5	TGTGCCAGCAGTGAACCCCAAGCCGGAGAGACCCAGTACTTC	CASSEPQAGETQYF
TRBD1	TRBV29-1	.	TRBJ1-1	TGCAGCGTTGTAGGGAGGGGGCGACTGAACACTGAAGCTTTCTTT	CSVVGRGRLNTEAFF
TRBD1	TRBV19	.	TRBJ1-6	TGTGCCAGTAGTATAGAGCGGCGACAGGGTACATATTCACCCCTCCACTTT	CASSIERRQGTYSPLHF
TRBD1	TRBV19	.	TRBJ2-7	TGTGCCAGTAGTAATTTCCGGGACAGGGGCTACGAGCAGTACTTC	CASSNFRDRGYEQYF
TRBD1	TRBV2	.	TRBJ1-2	TGTGCCAGCAGTGAAGCGCCTGCGAAACCGGGACAGGGTAACACCTTC	CASSEAPAKPGQGNTF
TRBD2	TRBV5-1	.	TRBJ2-7	TGCGCCAGCAGCTTACGACTAGCGGGAGACCCATCCGAGCAGTACTTC	CASSLRLAGDPSEQYF
.	TRBV6-1	.	TRBJ2-7	TGTGCCAGCAGGGGAACCGGGATTGCTAATCCCTACGAGCAGTACTTC	CASRGTGIANPYEQYF
TRBD1	TRBV29-1	once	TRBJ1-2	TGCAGCGGTACCGGGGACAGCTATGGCTACACCTTC	CSGTGDSYGYTF
.	TRBV10-2	.	TRBJ1-1	TGCGCCAGCAGTGGCTCGGCCCCCGGAGGATTCTTT	CASSGSAPGGFF
.	TRBV28	.	TRBJ2-7	TGTGCCAGCAGTTTCGAGGCAGACCGCTACGAGCAGTACTTC	CASSFEADRYEQYF
.	TRBV5-1	.	TRBJ2-1	TGCGCCAGCAGCTGGGTCTCCCTAGACAATGAGCAGTTCTTC	CASSWVSLDNEQFF
TRBD2	TRBV19	once	TRBJ2-1	TGTGCCAGTGGGACTAGCGGGAGGGTGAAGCACAATGAGCAGTTCTTC	CASGTSGRVKHNEQFF
TRBD1	TRBV13	.	TRBJ1-6	TGTGCCAGCAGCACAGGGGATAATAATTCACCCCTCCACTTT	CASSTGDNNSPLHF
.	TRBV7-3	once	TRBJ2-7	TGTGCCAGCAGCTTAATTCCTCGGCAGGGGTCGGACGAGCAGTACTTC	CASSLIPRQGSDEQYF
TRBD1	TRBV28	.	TRBJ2-7	TGTGCCAGCAGGGACAGGGGGTACGAGCAGTACTTC	CASRDRGYEQYF
.	TRBV5-1	once	TRBJ2-7	TGCGCCAGCAGCTTGGGCGGGCGCGGGGACAGATACGAGCAGTACTTC	CASSLGGRGDRYEQYF
.	TRBV27	.	TRBJ1-1	TGTGCCAGCAGTTACTTGGGAACTGAAGCTTTCTTT	CASSYLGTEAFF
.	TRBV15	once	TRBJ2-7	TGTGCCACCAGCAGAGCTGGCAGAACCTACGAGCAGTACTTC	CATSRAGRTYEQYF